The 30 T cell receptor beta chains listed next were all sequenced from one sample in a study of blood T cells in healthy people across ages. A second 7 to 11 cycle PCR used barcoded and J-beta primers. MiXCR, run by TCRdb on the 5' RACE reads, gives a single entry per CDR3 protein. The sample contains about 1.8 million distinct CDR3 sequences, less than 50% of which appear only once. Sequencing was done on a sample of blood. The receptors derive from a woman aged 40 to 50 in good health.

Here the CDR3 reads CSAHRPGGGANNEQFF. The CDR3 bases are TGCAGTGCCCATAGACCAGGCGGGGGGGCGAACAATGAGCAGTTCTTC. The J gene is TRBJ2-1, the V gene TRBV20-1; 9 bases agree with TRBD2. After removal of 6 bases from V and 5 bases from J, the junction contained 14 bases not matched to a gene. CDR3 size: 16 residues. Germline values: CDR1 DFQATT, CDR2 SNEGSKA (reference sequence).

This clonotype appeared a few times. This chain links TRBV20-1 with TRBJ2-1; weak D call: TRBD2 (5 bases). The germline CDR1 and CDR2 sequences are DFQATT and SNEGSKA (reference sequence). The CDR3 extends over 15 amino acids. V lost 0 bases to trimming and J lost 6 bases, with 15 bases between them. CDR3 DNA: TGCAGTGCTAGAGATCACGGGGTGTCGTTCAATGAGCAGTTCTTC. Its translation is CSARDHGVSFNEQFF.

This chain joins TRBV12-3 or TRBV12-4 and TRBJ1-6; no firm D call. This CDR3 is 14 amino acids long. The ends were cut back, 2 bases at V and 8 bases at J, with 10 bases in the middle. The CDR3 nucleotides are TGTGCCAGCAGTTTATCGGATACCTATTCACCCCTCCACTTT. Its protein product is CASSLSDTYSPLHF.

The V gene is TRBV7-2, the J gene TRBJ2-5; 9 bases line up with TRBD2. CDR3 length: 16 amino acids. V shed 1 base, J shed 2 bases, and the junction held 5 bases outside the gene matches. Germline-derived CDR1 and CDR2 are SGHTA and FQGNSA. This chain's CDR3 is CASSLEVAGAQETQYF. CDR3 bases: TGTGCCAGCAGCTTAGAGGTAGCGGGGGCGCAAGAGACCCAGTACTTC.

This clonotype was detected a few times. This chain joins TRBV27 and TRBJ2-5; TRBD2 matches 8 bases. The CDR3 consists of 15 residues. V shed 5 bases, J shed 3 bases, and the junction held 8 bases outside the gene matches. Germline CDR1 and CDR2: MNHEY and SMNVEV (reference sequence). CDR3 residues: CASSKVGLGEETQYF. The CDR3 bases are TGTGCCAGCAGTAAGGTGGGACTAGGGGAAGAGACCCAGTACTTC.

The CDR3 protein is CASSWPDREKTQYF. The CDR3 DNA sequence: TGCGCCAGCAGCTGGCCGGACAGGGAGAAGACCCAGTACTTC. This rearrangement joins TRBV5-1 to TRBJ2-7, with TRBD1 matching 8 bases. The DNA end favors TRBJ2-5, so the J call may be wrong. The CDR3 spans 14 residues. The germline V gene has CDR1 SGHRS and CDR2 YFSETQ.

The chain links TRBV5-1 to TRBJ2-3; D possibly matches TRBD1 or TRBD2 (5 bases each). The V gene's germline CDR1 is SGHRS and CDR2 YFSETQ. There are 14 residues in the CDR3. Between the trimmed V and J ends, which lost 6 bases and 1 base, there was a span of 12 bases. This chain's CDR3 is CASMRMGRTDTQYF. The CDR3 DNA reads as TGCGCCAGCATGAGGATGGGACGCACAGATACGCAGTATTTT.

This clonotype was recorded at least ten times. The rearrangement uses TRBV9 and TRBJ2-1; the D gene could be TRBD1 or TRBD2 (5 bases each). V was trimmed by 5 bases and J by 4 bases, leaving 10 bases between them. Germline V lookup: CDR1 SGDLS, CDR2 YYNGEE. This CDR3 is built from 13 residues. CDR3 region: CASSGDGYNEQFF. CDR3 nucleotide sequence: TGTGCCAGCAGTGGGGACGGTTACAATGAGCAGTTCTTC.

This sequence joins TRBV7-9 and TRBJ1-3; no clear D gene. The CDR3 extends over 14 amino acids. Deletions cut 11 bases from V and 1 base from J, with 15 bases between. CDR1 and CDR2 from the germline V gene are SEHNR and FQNEAQ (reference sequence). CDR3 loop: CASQRVLSGNTIYF. The CDR3 nucleotides are TGTGCCTCTCAGAGGGTTTTATCTGGAAACACCATATATTTT.

This clonotype was counted once. The chain joins TRBV9 to TRBJ2-7; 7 positions match TRBD1. The CDR3 extends over 16 amino acids. CDR1 and CDR2 from the germline V gene are SGDLS and YYNGEE. The trim removed 4 bases at V and 0 bases at J, leaving 10 bases unmatched. The CDR3 sequence: CASSFHRGQSSYEQYF. In DNA, the CDR3 is TGTGCCAGCAGCTTTCACAGGGGCCAATCCTCCTACGAGCAGTACTTC.

The gene calls are TRBV6-2 or TRBV6-3 and TRBJ2-1; 11 nucleotides align to TRBD2. The CDR3 extends over 18 amino acids. Germline CDR1 MNHEY, CDR2 SVGEGT. V was pared by 0 bases and J by 0 bases, with 4 bases of the junction left unmatched. This chain's CDR3 is CASSYSGLAGGSYNEQFF. The CDR3 DNA reads TGTGCCAGCAGTTACTCCGGACTAGCGGGCGGCTCCTACAATGAGCAGTTCTTC.

The chain joins TRBV6-1 to TRBJ2-7; D not resolved. CDR1 MNHNS and CDR2 SASEGT come from the germline V gene. The CDR3 loop spans 14 amino acids. Deletions cut 0 bases from V and 3 bases from J, with 9 bases between. As DNA, the CDR3 is TGTGCCAGCAGTGAAGCGCCAGGCCTCTACGAGCAGTACTTC. It translates to CASSEAPGLYEQYF.

This clonotype was found a few times. This chain connects TRBV20-1 to TRBJ2-3, with TRBD2 identical over 8 bases. Germline CDR1 and CDR2: DFQATT and SNEGSKA (reference sequence). Losses at the gene ends were 0 bases for V and 1 base for J; bases not matched to a gene: 3. The length of the CDR3 is 15 residues. Written as DNA, the CDR3 is TGCAGTGCTAGAGATCCGGGACTAGGCACAGATACGCAGTATTTT. Its protein product is CSARDPGLGTDTQYF.

This chain links TRBV6-2 or TRBV6-3 with TRBJ1-2; possible D gene TRBD1, 6 bases. In germline, CDR1 is MNHEY, CDR2 SVGEGT. V shed 2 bases and J shed 4 bases, with 17 bases lying between them. The CDR3 loop spans 16 amino acids. CDR3 bases: TGTGCCAGCAGTTACCCATCCAGGGGAGTCGGCTATGGCTACACCTTC. It is translated as CASSYPSRGVGYGYTF.

This clonotype has just a few counts. The chain carries TRBV4-3 and TRBJ2-7; weak D call: TRBD1 (5 bases). Germline CDR1 LGHNA, CDR2 YSLEER. V lost 0 bases and J lost 2, with 11 bases in between. This CDR3 contains 15 residues. This CDR3 is CASSQEVPGTYEQYF. The CDR3 bases are TGCGCCAGCAGCCAAGAGGTTCCAGGGACCTACGAGCAGTACTTC.

The CDR3 is CASSLWGISTDTQYF. The CDR3 nucleotides read TGTGCCAGCAGTTTATGGGGCATATCCACAGATACGCAGTATTTT. This chain connects TRBV28 to TRBJ2-3; no clear D gene. Germline CDR1 reads MDHEN; CDR2 reads SYDVKM. This CDR3 contains 15 residues. V shed 0 bases and J shed 2 bases, with 9 bases lying between them.

V gene TRBV4-3 combines with J gene TRBJ2-5, with 16 bases matching TRBD2. CDR3 length: 18 residues. Trimming removed 1 base from V and 5 bases from J; junction bases left unmatched: 7. Germline V gene lookup returns CDR1 LGHNA and CDR2 YSLEER. The CDR3 coding sequence is TGCGCCAGCAGCCAAGCGGGACTAGCGGGGGGGAAATATGAGACCCAGTACTTC. This translates into CASSQAGLAGGKYETQYF.

The table lists this clonotype with a few counts. The chain links TRBV20-1 to TRBJ1-2; the D is unclear. There are 13 residues in the CDR3. Germline V CDR1 and CDR2: DFQATT, SNEGSKA (reference sequence). The V end was cut by 0 bases, the J end by 4 bases, with 9 bases between. CDR3 nucleotide sequence: TGCAGTGCTAGAGATACGGCCCGCTATGGCTACACCTTC. Its protein is CSARDTARYGYTF.

This clonotype was observed a handful of times. V usage is TRBV7-3 and J usage is TRBJ2-5, with D unclear. V lost 6 bases, J lost 5 bases, and 13 bases lay in between. The CDR3 runs 13 residues. CDR1 and CDR2 (germline): SGHTA, FQGTGA. This CDR3 reads CASSRTARETQYF. The CDR3 nucleotides are TGTGCCAGCAGTCGAACTGCCCGCGAGACCCAGTACTTC.

The V call is TRBV6-5, the J call TRBJ2-7, with 14 bases matching TRBD2. This CDR3 comprises 18 residues. J lost 0 bases, V lost 0 bases, and 4 bases had no gene match. Per germline, CDR1 MNHEY and CDR2 SVGAGI. The DNA of the CDR3 is TGTGCCAGCAGTTACTCCGGGACTAGCGGGGGAAGCTCCTACGAGCAGTACTTC. This gives the protein CASSYSGTSGGSSYEQYF.

The rearrangement links TRBV3-1 to TRBJ2-3; tentatively, D is TRBD2 (6 bases). CDR1 and CDR2 (germline): LGHDT, YNNKEL (reference sequence). With 4 bases removed from V and 5 bases from J, the gap between germline ends came to 22 bases. This CDR3 comprises 17 residues. CDR3 region: CASSPSPAGRWGDTQYF. CDR3 in DNA: TGTGCCAGCAGCCCATCCCCCGCGGGGAGGTGGGGAGATACGCAGTATTTT.

The chain employs TRBV11-2 and TRBJ1-6; a possible D gene is TRBD1 (5 bases). The CDR3 runs to 15 residues. V lost 2 bases and J 4 bases, leaving 9 bases between the germline ends. The germline CDR1 and CDR2 sequences are SGHAT and FQNNGV. For the CDR3, the DNA is TGTGCCAGCAGCTTACAAGGGACTTATAATTCACCCCTCCACTTT. It translates to CASSLQGTYNSPLHF. The full variable domain, with the rest looked up from reference TRBV11-2 and TRBJ1-6, is EAGVAQSPRYKIIEKRQSVAFWCNPISGHATLYWYQQILGQGPKLLIQFQNNGVVDDSQLPKDRFSAERLKGVDSTLKIQPAKLEDSAVYLCASSLQGTYNSPLHFGNGTRLTVT.

This clonotype was seen a few times. V usage is TRBV14 and J usage is TRBJ2-3; D is undetermined. Per the germline V gene, CDR1 is SGHDN and CDR2 is FVKESK. V was shortened by 6 bases and J by 2 bases, with 12 bases between the two germline ends. This CDR3 contains 14 residues. The CDR3 spells CASSRSSDTDTQYF. CDR3 bases: TGTGCCAGCAGTAGAAGTTCGGACACAGATACGCAGTATTTT.

The chain employs TRBV21-1 and TRBJ2-3; the D call of TRBD1 is as the table states it, not checked on the DNA. TRBV21-1 is reported as a pseudogene. The CDR3 loop spans 17 amino acids. The CDR3: CASSKLQQANNTDTQYF. The CDR3 DNA reads TGTGCCAGCAGCAAACTCCAACAGGCAAATAACACAGATACGCAGTATTTT.

The chain joins TRBV6-4 to TRBJ2-3, with no clear D. Deletions cut 6 bases from V and 2 bases from J, with 21 bases between. Germline V gives CDR1 MRHNA, CDR2 SNTAGT. The CDR3 runs to 17 residues. The CDR3: CASSANSLRTNTDTQYF. DNA of the CDR3: TGTGCCAGCAGCGCCAACTCACTTCGGACCAACACAGATACGCAGTATTTT.

The J gene is TRBJ2-5, the V gene TRBV18, with TRBD2 as a possible D gene (6 bases). Per germline, CDR1 KGHSH and CDR2 LQKENI. The CDR3 is 16 amino acids. V lost 4 bases to trimming and J lost 2 bases, with 17 bases between them. The CDR3 coding sequence is TGTGCCAGCTCACGGGTTCAAGGAAGCGGGCAAGAGACCCAGTACTTC. Translating gives CASSRVQGSGQETQYF.

The gene calls are TRBV6-1 and TRBJ1-2, with 7 bases identical to TRBD1. V trimming: 2 bases; J trimming: 0 bases; junction bases outside the gene matches: 15. Germline assignment: CDR1 MNHNS and CDR2 SASEGT. The CDR3 length is 19 residues. This CDR3 is CASSERIGTAGLTNYGYTF. For the CDR3, the DNA is TGTGCCAGCAGTGAAAGAATTGGGACAGCAGGGTTAACTAACTATGGCTACACCTTC.

This clonotype appeared many times. The chain has TRBV11-2 and TRBJ1-2, with no clear D. The CDR3 consists of 12 residues. Trimming removed 0 bases from V and 7 bases from J, with 6 bases in between. Germline V CDR1 and CDR2: SGHAT, FQNNGV. The CDR3 DNA reads as TGTGCCAGCAGCTTAGATCGGAGTGGCTACACCTTC. As protein: CASSLDRSGYTF.

The J gene is TRBJ2-7, the V gene TRBV6-2 or TRBV6-3, with 9 bases matching TRBD2. The CDR3 is 19 residues long. Unmatched junction bases numbered 23, after V lost 4 bases and J lost 7 bases. The germline V gene encodes CDR1 MNHEY and CDR2 SVGEGT. CDR3 sequence: CASSSGIPGRGGPNNEQYF. CDR3 nucleotide sequence: TGTGCCAGCAGTTCTGGTATCCCCGGGCGGGGGGGGCCTAACAATGAGCAGTACTTC.

This clonotype has only a few counts. The chain joins TRBV6-2 or TRBV6-3 to TRBJ2-4; D is possibly TRBD1 (6 bases). Germline CDR1 reads MNHEY; CDR2 reads SVGEGT. Trimming removed 6 bases from V and 1 base from J, with 13 bases in between. The CDR3 length is 15 residues. The CDR3: CASRQGNGAKNIQYF. CDR3 DNA: TGTGCCAGCAGGCAGGGGAATGGGGCCAAAAACATTCAGTACTTC.